This TCR beta chain is drawn from a study of shared clonotypes between healthy human individuals. Overall study: A couple of female and three male donors aged 18 to 49 were enrolled. Study-wide results and caveats: Generally, naive subsets came out with larger estimated richness than memory subsets.

Repertoires were generated with immunoSEQ multiplex PCR, while TCRdb's copy carries only in-frame clones and drops some. The data show some 1,900,000 clones, roughly 95% seen once. This CDR3 is built from 15 residues. V was pared by 0 bases and J by 0 bases, with 9 bases between. Germline lookup yields CDR1 SGHDT and CDR2 YYEEEE. CD8 cells regarded as naive lacked CD45RO, were positively chosen for CCR7, and omitted terminally differentiated effector memory CD45RA+ cells. Remarks on this clone: As yet, its antigen is unknown.

Material: naive CD8+ T cells sorted from blood. The origin of this receptor is a man between 18 and 29 years old in good health. This chain connects TRBV5-6 to TRBJ1-2; D is ambiguous. CDR3 amino acids: CASSLGVGSNYGYTF. CDR3 sequence (DNA): TGTGCCAGCAGCTTGGGAGTCGGTTCTAACTATGGCTACACCTTC.